Each of the 16 T cell receptor beta chains below was sequenced from the same sample in a study of blood T cell repertoires in COVID-19. Profiling relied on immunoSEQ multiplex PCR, and the TCRdb table lists in-frame clones only, not all of them. This table holds some 100,000 clones, roughly 84% found once. The sequenced sample consisted of peripheral blood. These receptors all come from a woman in her sixties with acute or convalescent COVID-19.

This clone came up a few times. V is TRBV5-1 and J is TRBJ2-2, with a weak D call TRBD1 (5 bases). V was clipped by 0 bases and J by 0 bases, with 15 bases between them. The CDR3 loop spans 18 amino acids. CDR1 and CDR2 (germline): SGHRS, YFSETQ. This chain's CDR3 is CASSLDLLGQPNTGELFF. DNA for the CDR3: TGCGCCAGCAGCTTGGATCTTCTAGGACAACCGAACACCGGGGAGCTGTTTTTT.

A word on this clone: Other DNA sequences in this specimen translate into the identical CDR3. This rearrangement joins TRBV28 to TRBJ1-2; 7 bases are a match to TRBD1. Germline V gene data show CDR1 as MDHEN and CDR2 as SYDVKM. With 6 bases clipped from V and 2 bases from J, the junction kept 3 bases outside the gene matches. The CDR3 consists of 13 residues. The CDR3 sequence: CASSLTGNYGYTF. In DNA form, the CDR3 reads TGTGCCAGCAGCCTGACAGGGAACTATGGCTACACCTTC.

The chain uses TRBV19 and TRBJ2-2, with 9 bases fitting TRBD1. After removal of 10 bases from V and 6 bases from J, the junction contained 6 bases not matched to a gene. The CDR3 length is 13 residues. The germline V gene encodes CDR1 LNHDA and CDR2 SQIVND (reference sequence). Here the CDR3 reads CAIQTGGAGELFF. The CDR3 nucleotides read TGTGCCATTCAGACAGGGGGGGCCGGGGAGCTGTTTTTT.

The rearrangement uses TRBV28 and TRBJ1-1; 9 bases line up with TRBD1. This CDR3 region has 18 residues. Germline-derived CDR1 and CDR2 are MDHEN and SYDVKM. V lost 6 bases, J lost 5 bases, and 19 bases stayed unmatched. CDR3 amino acids: CASSSGTGRGSGRTEAFF. Written as DNA, the CDR3 is TGTGCCAGCAGCTCTGGGACAGGGAGGGGTAGTGGAAGAACTGAAGCTTTCTTT. Looking up the rest from reference TRBV28 and TRBJ1-1 gives the full variable domain: DVKVTQSSRYLVKRTGEKVFLECVQDMDHENMFWYRQDPGLGLRLIYFSYDVKMKEKGDIPEGYSVSREKKERFSLILESASTNQTSMYLCASSSGTGRGSGRTEAFFGQGTRLTVV.

A few counts support this clone. The chain couples TRBV5-3 to TRBJ2-7, with 11 bases identical to TRBD2. Being an ORF, TRBV5-3 has a function that is uncertain. Trimming cost V 5 bases and J 2 bases; bases outside gene matches: 6. This CDR3 contains 15 residues. CDR3 in DNA: TGTGCCAGAAGACTAGCGGGGGCGGCCACCTACGAGCAGTACTTC. It codes for CARRLAGAATYEQYF.

The V gene is TRBV21-1, the J gene TRBJ1-1; TRBD1 is taken as the D call from the table, unchecked against the DNA. TRBV21-1 is a documented pseudogene. The CDR3 covers 14 residues. The CDR3 loop reads CASSKKGEHTEAFF. The DNA of the CDR3 is TGTGCCAGCAGCAAAAAGGGGGAGCACACTGAAGCTTTCTTT.

The chain combines TRBV19 with TRBJ2-7, with 8 bases that match TRBD1. V lost 3 bases to trimming and J lost 5 bases; unmatched junction nucleotides: 6. The CDR3 length is 14 residues. The germline V gene has CDR1 LNHDA and CDR2 SQIVND (reference sequence). The CDR3 here is CASSIGRGLNEQYF. The CDR3 bases are TGTGCCAGTAGTATCGGCAGGGGGCTGAACGAGCAGTACTTC. The full variable domain, its missing parts supplied by reference TRBV19 and TRBJ2-7, is DGGITQSPKYLFRKEGQNVTLSCEQNLNHDAMYWYRQDPGQGLRLIYYSQIVNDFQKGDIAEGYSVSREKKESFPLTVTSAQKNPTAFYLCASSIGRGLNEQYFGPGTRLTVT.

The chain carries TRBV2 and TRBJ1-1; 8 nucleotides line up with TRBD1. The length of the CDR3 is 15 residues. The germline gives CDR1 SNHLY, CDR2 FYNNEI. Trimming removed 4 bases from V and 4 bases from J; junction bases left unmatched: 8. CDR3 amino acids: CASSAHGQGSTEAFF. The CDR3 bases are TGTGCCAGCAGTGCTCACGGACAGGGTAGCACTGAAGCTTTCTTT.

This chain joins TRBV3-1 (or the pseudogene TRBV3-2) and TRBJ1-4; no reliable D call. Looked up from germline, CDR1 is LGHDT and CDR2 is YNNKEL (reference sequence). The CDR3 contains 16 residues. The ends were cut back, 1 base at V and 7 bases at J, with 16 bases in the middle. The chain's CDR3 is CASSQGSGTSGEKLFF. The CDR3 DNA sequence: TGTGCCAGCAGCCAAGGTTCGGGCACCAGCGGTGAAAAACTGTTTTTT.

The rearrangement links TRBV20-1 to TRBJ2-7, with D unclear. V gave up 3 bases and J gave up 4 bases, with 7 bases separating them. In germline, CDR1 is DFQATT, CDR2 SNEGSKA (reference sequence). This CDR3 spans 11 amino acids. The CDR3 DNA follows: TGCAGTGCTAGTTTTTCTTACGAGCAGTACTTC. Protein sequence: CSASFSYEQYF.

This chain links TRBV5-1 with TRBJ1-2; TRBD1 matches at 7 bases. CDR3 length: 17 amino acids. V dropped 0 bases and J dropped 7; count of bases not matched to a gene: 15. The germline V gene encodes CDR1 SGHRS and CDR2 YFSETQ. The CDR3 is CASSLDQGGISFRGYTF. The CDR3, as DNA: TGCGCCAGCAGCTTGGACCAGGGGGGTATCTCCTTTCGTGGCTACACCTTC.

CDR3 sequence: CASSLQGAYGYTF. CDR3 in DNA: TGTGCCAGCAGTTTACAGGGGGCTTATGGCTACACCTTC. The chain employs TRBV12-3 or TRBV12-4 and TRBJ1-2; TRBD1 matches 8 bases. The CDR3 is 13 residues long. J lost 5 bases, V lost 2 bases, and 1 base had no gene match.

The V and J genes are TRBV4-2 and TRBJ2-2; 8 bases are a match to TRBD1. Germline trimming cut 2 bases from V and 5 bases from J; bases unmatched to any gene: 13. The CDR3 has 18 residues. Germline assignment: CDR1 LGHNA and CDR2 YNFKEQ. CDR3 in amino acids: CASSQYIRTGSGTGELFF. The CDR3, as DNA: TGTGCCAGCAGCCAATACATCCGGACAGGGAGTGGAACCGGGGAGCTGTTTTTT.

This chain links TRBV11-3 with TRBJ2-3; maybe TRBD2 (6 bases). There are 16 residues in the CDR3. V was shortened by 1 base and J by 0 bases, with 11 bases between the two germline ends. Germline CDR1 reads SGHNT; CDR2 reads YENEEA. The CDR3 sequence is CASSLGYRGSTDTQYF. CDR3 sequence (DNA): TGTGCCAGCAGCTTAGGGTACCGGGGGAGCACAGATACGCAGTATTTT. The full variable domain, in which reference TRBV11-3 and TRBJ2-3 provide the parts outside the CDR3, is EAGVVQSPRYKIIEKKQPVAFWCNPISGHNTLYWYLQNLGQGPELLIRYENEEAVDDSQLPKDRFSAERLKGVDSTLKIQPAELGDSAVYLCASSLGYRGSTDTQYFGPGTRLTVL.

J is TRBJ2-1 and V is TRBV28, with TRBD2 matching 8 bases. Germline V gene data show CDR1 as MDHEN and CDR2 as SYDVKM. J gave up 4 bases and V 3 bases, and 8 bases lay outside the gene matches. The CDR3 covers 16 residues. CDR3 nucleotides: TGTGCCAGCAGTTTCCTCAGCGGGGGCTCGTACAATGAGCAGTTCTTC. It yields the protein CASSFLSGGSYNEQFF. The full variable domain, in which reference TRBV28 and TRBJ2-1 provide the parts outside the CDR3, is DVKVTQSSRYLVKRTGEKVFLECVQDMDHENMFWYRQDPGLGLRLIYFSYDVKMKEKGDIPEGYSVSREKKERFSLILESASTNQTSMYLCASSFLSGGSYNEQFFGPGTRLTVL.

The count of this clone is one. This chain connects TRBV11-2 to TRBJ2-7, with 9 bases lining up with TRBD1. Trimming cost V 7 bases and J 3 bases; bases outside gene matches: 7. This CDR3 is 14 amino acids long. From germline, CDR1 is SGHAT and CDR2 FQNNGV. CDR3: CASTGGTGIYEQYF. The DNA of the CDR3 is TGTGCCAGCACCGGTGGGACAGGGATCTACGAGCAGTACTTC.